The 5 T cell receptor beta chains listed next were all sequenced from one sample in a study of response to subunit inactivated influenza vaccine. From the RT-PCR reads, TCRdb called clonotypes with MiXCR, one entry per CDR3 protein. The sample holds 500,000 or so distinct CDR3 sequences, more than 15% seen once. The material was CD4+ T cells sorted from PBMCs, obtained roughly 24 months after vaccination. The receptors stem from a man aged 50-75 years who received an inactivated influenza vaccine.

This clonotype occurred many times. The genes are TRBV25-1 and TRBJ2-3; D is possibly TRBD2 (6 bases). This CDR3 is 12 amino acids long. The germline V gene has CDR1 MGHDK and CDR2 SYGVNS. Trimming stripped 7 bases from V and 3 bases from J, with 8 bases between. Here the CDR3 reads CASNGGTDTQYF. CDR3 DNA: TGTGCCAGCAACGGGGGAACAGATACGCAGTATTTT. The full variable domain, in which reference TRBV25-1 and TRBJ2-3 provide the parts outside the CDR3, is EADIYQTPRYLVIGTGKKITLECSQTMGHDKMYWYQQDPGMELHLIHYSYGVNSTEKGDLSSESTVSRIRTEHFPLTLESARPSHTSQYLCASNGGTDTQYFGPGTRLTVL.

This clonotype has only a few counts. The chain couples TRBV4-2 to TRBJ1-4; 9 bases are shared with TRBD1. Losses at the gene ends were 2 bases for V and 5 bases for J; bases not matched to a gene: 9. The CDR3 has 17 residues. Germline CDR1 and CDR2: LGHNA and YNFKEQ. CDR3 amino acids: CASSQTGGLGRNEKLFF. The CDR3 bases are TGTGCCAGCAGCCAAACAGGGGGCCTGGGAAGAAATGAAAAACTGTTTTTT.

In its sample, this clonotype was seen a few times. This rearrangement joins TRBV3-1 to TRBJ1-3; tentatively, D is TRBD1 (5 bases). Germline V gene data show CDR1 as LGHDT and CDR2 as YNNKEL (reference sequence). The CDR3 is 14 amino acids. The ends were cut back, 4 bases at V and 6 bases at J, with 13 bases in the middle. This CDR3 is CASSPAPGENTIYF. CDR3 bases: TGTGCCAGCAGCCCCGCGCCGGGGGAAAACACCATATATTTT.

The chain employs TRBV4-1 and TRBJ2-2; 9 bases line up with TRBD1. From germline, CDR1 is MGHRA and CDR2 YSYEKL. The CDR3 is 17 residues long. Trimming removed 0 bases from V and 3 bases from J; junction bases left unmatched: 5. The CDR3 is CASSQDLGQGYTGELFF. The CDR3 nucleotides read TGCGCCAGCAGCCAAGATTTGGGACAGGGCTACACCGGGGAGCTGTTTTTT.

This clonotype has only a few counts. V and J are TRBV20-1 and TRBJ2-3; TRBD1 matches at 8 bases. Germline V gene data show CDR1 as DFQATT and CDR2 as SNEGSKA (reference sequence). J was trimmed by 0 bases and V by 0 bases; bases with no gene match: 5. The CDR3 consists of 16 residues. In DNA, the CDR3 is TGCAGTGCTAGAGATCTGCGGACAGGGAGCACAGATACGCAGTATTTT. Translated, it gives CSARDLRTGSTDTQYF.